This entry features one T cell receptor (beta chain) sequence. Its antigen is as yet unknown. Together with a sample-barcoded 5' primer, a J-beta primer mix was included in a second PCR lasting about 6 to 11 cycles. From each sample, at least 2.5 million paired-end reads containing CDR3 were obtained. Via MiXCR, TCRdb re-called the 5' RACE reads, giving one row per CDR3 protein. The repertoire has 650,000 to 700,000 distinct CDR3 sequences, about 51% of them found once; the top ten carry roughly 13%. This entry belongs to a study of blood T cells in healthy people across ages. Study observations and caveats: The long-lived group displayed more naive CD4+ cells, plus higher diversity, than the aged donors did.

Healthy Caucasians from Russia aged roughly 6 to 90 served as donors. Each donor gave around 9.3 milliliters of peripheral blood. The V gene's germline CDR1 is KGHDR and CDR2 SFDVKD. This CDR3 comprises 15 residues. The junction had 3 bases not matched to a gene; V was cut back by 4 bases and J by 1 base. Material: blood. The TCR originated in a woman aged 80 or older in good health. The chain couples TRBV24-1 to TRBJ2-3, with 8 bases fitting TRBD2. CDR3 in amino acids: CATSEAGVGTDTQYF. As DNA, the CDR3 is TGTGCCACCAGTGAAGCGGGAGTTGGCACAGATACGCAGTATTTT.